The present TCR beta chain was sequenced within a study of regulatory T cells in long-lasting Graves disease. Broader study findings: Tissue studied was limited to peripheral blood, excluding thyroid tissue. Patients with persistent Graves' had lower TCR diversity than newly diagnosed patients. Favored usage of TRBV28, TRBJ1-2 and TRBJ2-5 was recorded in persistent disease.

This clonotype has a count of ten or more. Its matching antigen is unknown. Construction of TCR beta libraries relied on iRepertoire HTBI primers and on Arm-PCR targeting CDR3 regions. TCRdb ran MiXCR on the multiplex PCR reads and lists one entry per CDR3 protein. The repertoire holds 390,000 or so distinct CDR3 sequences, around 11% seen once, with 18% in the top ten. Specified time point: newly diagnosed GD, antithyroid drugs for less than 3 months. RNA extracted from PBMCs served as the sequencing template. CDR1 is SGHAT and CDR2 is FQNNGV in the germline V gene. After removal of 4 bases from V and 2 bases from J, the junction contained 6 bases not matched to a gene. This CDR3 spans 17 amino acids. These data were likewise used in another study, on T cells in Graves' hyperthyroidism and ophthalmopathy. That investigation notes: The primer set for the first-round RT-PCR of the TCR CDR3 was HTBI.

The sample here was peripheral blood mononuclear cells (PBMCs), taken at new diagnosis, from a patient treated with antithyroid drugs. This TCR was recovered from a woman aged 18-29 years with Graves disease. The chain couples TRBV11-2 to TRBJ2-3; 13 bases line up with TRBD2. CDR3 bases: TGTGCCAGCAGCTCTCATACTAGCGGGAGGGTCACAGATACGCAGTATTTT. Its protein product is CASSSHTSGRVTDTQYF. Based on the CDR3 plus reference TRBV11-2 and TRBJ2-3, the full variable domain is EAGVAQSPRYKIIEKRQSVAFWCNPISGHATLYWYQQILGQGPKLLIQFQNNGVVDDSQLPKDRFSAERLKGVDSTLKIQPAKLEDSAVYLCASSSHTSGRVTDTQYFGPGTRLTVL.